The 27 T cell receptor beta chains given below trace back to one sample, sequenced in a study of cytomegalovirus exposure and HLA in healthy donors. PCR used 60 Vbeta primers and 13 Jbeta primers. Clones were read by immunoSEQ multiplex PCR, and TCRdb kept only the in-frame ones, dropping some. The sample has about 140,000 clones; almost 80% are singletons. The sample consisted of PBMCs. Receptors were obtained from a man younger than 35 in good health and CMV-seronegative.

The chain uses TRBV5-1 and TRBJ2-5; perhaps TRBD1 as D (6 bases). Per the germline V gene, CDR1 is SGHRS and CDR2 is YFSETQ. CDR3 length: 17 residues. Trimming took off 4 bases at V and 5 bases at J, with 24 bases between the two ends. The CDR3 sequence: CASSPYQIGGSGETQYF. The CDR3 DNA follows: TGCGCCAGCAGCCCCTACCAAATTGGGGGCTCGGGGGAGACCCAGTACTTC.

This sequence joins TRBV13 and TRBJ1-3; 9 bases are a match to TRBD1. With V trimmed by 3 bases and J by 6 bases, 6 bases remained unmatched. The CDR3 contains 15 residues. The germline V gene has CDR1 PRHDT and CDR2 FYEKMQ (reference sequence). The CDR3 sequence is CASSFGTGFANTIYF. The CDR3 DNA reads TGTGCCAGCAGCTTCGGGACAGGGTTCGCAAACACCATATATTTT.

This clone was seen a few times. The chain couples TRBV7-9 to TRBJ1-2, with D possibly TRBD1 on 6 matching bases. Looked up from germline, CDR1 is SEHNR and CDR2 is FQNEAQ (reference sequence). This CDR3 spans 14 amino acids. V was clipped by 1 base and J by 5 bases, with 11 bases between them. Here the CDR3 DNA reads TGTGCCAGCAGCTTAGGGGGGGGGCATTATGGCTACACCTTC. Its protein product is CASSLGGGHYGYTF.

The CDR3 here is CASTPFRDRNTEAFF. DNA of the CDR3: TGTGCCAGTACCCCCTTCCGGGACAGGAACACTGAAGCTTTCTTT. This chain joins TRBV19 and TRBJ1-1, with 7 bases aligning to TRBD1. V gave up 7 bases and J gave up 1 base; unmatched junction bases: 9. CDR3 size: 15 residues. Germline CDR1 LNHDA, CDR2 SQIVND (reference sequence).

The CDR3 coding sequence is TGTGCCGTCCAGGGGCAGGGTCTGTATGGCTACACCTTC. This gives the protein CAVQGQGLYGYTF. This chain joins TRBV19 and TRBJ1-2, with a weak D call TRBD1 (6 bases). The germline gives CDR1 LNHDA, CDR2 SQIVND (reference sequence). The CDR3 length is 13 residues. Trimming left V 11 bases short and J 5 bases short, with 18 bases between.

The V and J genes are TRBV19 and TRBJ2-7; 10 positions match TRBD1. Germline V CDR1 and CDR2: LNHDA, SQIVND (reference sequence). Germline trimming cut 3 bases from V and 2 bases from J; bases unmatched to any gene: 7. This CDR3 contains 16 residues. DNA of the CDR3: TGTGCCAGTAGTATTTTGACAGGGGGCACGGCCTACGAGCAGTACTTC. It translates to CASSILTGGTAYEQYF.

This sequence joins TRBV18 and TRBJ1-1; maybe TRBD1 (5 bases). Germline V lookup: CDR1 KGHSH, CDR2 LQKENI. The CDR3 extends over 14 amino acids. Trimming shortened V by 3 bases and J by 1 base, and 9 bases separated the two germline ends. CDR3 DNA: TGTGCCAGCTCACCTTTCGGACAGAACACTGAAGCTTTCTTT. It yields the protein CASSPFGQNTEAFF.

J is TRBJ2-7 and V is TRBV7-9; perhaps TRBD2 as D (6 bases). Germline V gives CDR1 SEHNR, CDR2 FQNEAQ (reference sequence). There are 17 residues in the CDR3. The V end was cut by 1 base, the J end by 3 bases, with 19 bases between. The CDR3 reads CASSLDRGSRMDYEQYF. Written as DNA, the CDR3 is TGTGCCAGCAGCTTAGACCGGGGGTCTAGGATGGACTACGAGCAGTACTTC.

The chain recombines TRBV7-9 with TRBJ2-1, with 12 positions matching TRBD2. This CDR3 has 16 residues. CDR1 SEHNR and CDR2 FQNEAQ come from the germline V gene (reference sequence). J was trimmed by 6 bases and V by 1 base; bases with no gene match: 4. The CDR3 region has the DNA TGTGCCAGCAGCTTAGGAACTAGCGGGGGGAGCAATGAGCAGTTCTTC. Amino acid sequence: CASSLGTSGGSNEQFF.

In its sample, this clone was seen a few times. In nucleotides, the CDR3 is TGTGCCAGCGGGGGACAGTCGAACACCGGGGAGCTGTTTTTT. This codes for CASGGQSNTGELFF. The V gene is TRBV6-5, the J gene TRBJ2-2; 7 nucleotides line up with TRBD1. This CDR3 region has 14 residues. Trimming took 8 bases from V and 0 from J; bases not matched to a gene: 3. The V gene's germline CDR1 is MNHEY and CDR2 SVGAGI.

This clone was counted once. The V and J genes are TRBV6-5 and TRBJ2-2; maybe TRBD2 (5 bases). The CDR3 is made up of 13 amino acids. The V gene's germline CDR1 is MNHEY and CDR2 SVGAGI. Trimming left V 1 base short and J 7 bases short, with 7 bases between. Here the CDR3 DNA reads TGTGCCAGCAGTTACTTTGAGGGCGGGGAGCTGTTTTTT. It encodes CASSYFEGGELFF.

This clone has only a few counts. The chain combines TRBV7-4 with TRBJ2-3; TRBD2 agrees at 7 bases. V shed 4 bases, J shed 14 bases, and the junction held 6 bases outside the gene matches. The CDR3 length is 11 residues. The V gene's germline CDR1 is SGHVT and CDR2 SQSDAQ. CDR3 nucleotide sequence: TGTGCCAGCAGCTCAGGACTAGTGTGGTATTTT. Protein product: CASSSGLVWYF.

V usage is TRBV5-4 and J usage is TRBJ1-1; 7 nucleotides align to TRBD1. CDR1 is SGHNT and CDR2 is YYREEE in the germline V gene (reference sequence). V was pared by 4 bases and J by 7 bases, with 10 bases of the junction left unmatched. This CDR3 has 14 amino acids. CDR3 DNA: TGTGCCAGCAGCCTGCAGGGACAGATACTTGAAGCTTTCTTT. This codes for CASSLQGQILEAFF.

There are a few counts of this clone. CDR3 region: CASSLVLRDREEDGYTF. DNA for the CDR3: TGTGCCAGCAGCTTAGTCCTTCGGGACAGGGAAGAGGATGGCTACACCTTC. V usage is TRBV13 and J usage is TRBJ1-2, with TRBD1 identical over 9 bases. J gave up 6 bases and V 1 base, and 12 bases lay outside the gene matches. CDR3 length equals 17 residues. Germline-derived CDR1 and CDR2 are PRHDT and FYEKMQ (reference sequence). Full variable domain (missing parts from reference TRBV13 and TRBJ1-2): AAGVIQSPRHLIKEKRETATLKCYPIPRHDTVYWYQQGPGQDPQFLISFYEKMQSDKGSIPDRFSAQQFSDYHSELNMSSLELGDSALYFCASSLVLRDREEDGYTFGSGTRLTVV.

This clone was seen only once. The CDR3 spells CASSLERGAETQYF. The DNA for the CDR3 is TGTGCCAGCAGCTTGGAGCGGGGGGCGGAGACCCAGTACTTC. The genes are TRBV5-5 and TRBJ2-5, with TRBD2 matching over 9 bases. This CDR3 is 14 amino acids long. The V gene's germline CDR1 is SGHKS and CDR2 YYEKEE (reference sequence). Trimming cost V 0 bases and J 5 bases; bases outside gene matches: 2.

This CDR3 reads CAWRSRVLIYDEQYF. In DNA form, the CDR3 reads TGTGCCTGGAGATCCAGGGTATTGATTTACGACGAGCAGTACTTC. The genes are TRBV30 and TRBJ2-7, with TRBD1 as a possible D gene (5 bases). The CDR3 is 15 amino acids. Germline-derived CDR1 and CDR2 are GTSNPN and SVGIG (reference sequence). V was shortened by 3 bases and J by 5 bases, with 20 bases between the two germline ends.

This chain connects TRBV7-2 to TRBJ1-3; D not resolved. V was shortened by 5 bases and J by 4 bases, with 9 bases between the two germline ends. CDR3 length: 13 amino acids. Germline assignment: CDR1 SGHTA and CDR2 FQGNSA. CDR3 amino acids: CASSPNQGNTIYF. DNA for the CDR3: TGTGCCAGCAGCCCAAACCAGGGAAACACCATATATTTT.

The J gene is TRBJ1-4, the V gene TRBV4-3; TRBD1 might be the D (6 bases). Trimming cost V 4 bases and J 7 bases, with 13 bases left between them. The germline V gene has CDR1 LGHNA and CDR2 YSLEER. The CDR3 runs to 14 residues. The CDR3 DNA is TGCGCCAGCAGCCCGGAAGGGGGTCTTGAAAAACTGTTTTTT. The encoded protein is CASSPEGGLEKLFF.

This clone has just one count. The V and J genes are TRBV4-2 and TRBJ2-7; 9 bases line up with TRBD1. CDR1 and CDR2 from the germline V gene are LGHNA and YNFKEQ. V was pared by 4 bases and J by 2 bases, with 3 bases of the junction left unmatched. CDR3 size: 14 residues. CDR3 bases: TGTGCCAGCAGCCCCAGGACAGGGGCCTACGAGCAGTACTTC. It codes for CASSPRTGAYEQYF.

This CDR3 is CANRDSHQETQYF. CDR3 DNA sequence: TGTGCCAACAGAGACAGTCATCAAGAGACCCAGTACTTC. J is TRBJ2-5 and V is TRBV21-1; the table's D call, TRBD1, was not checked against the DNA. TRBV21-1 counts as a pseudogene. The CDR3 runs to 13 residues.

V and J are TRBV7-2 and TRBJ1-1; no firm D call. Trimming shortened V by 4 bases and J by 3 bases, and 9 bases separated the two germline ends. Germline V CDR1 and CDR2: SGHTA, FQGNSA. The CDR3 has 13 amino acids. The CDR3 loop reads CASSSRRYTEAFF. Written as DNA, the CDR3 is TGTGCCAGCAGCTCTCGGAGGTACACTGAAGCTTTCTTT.

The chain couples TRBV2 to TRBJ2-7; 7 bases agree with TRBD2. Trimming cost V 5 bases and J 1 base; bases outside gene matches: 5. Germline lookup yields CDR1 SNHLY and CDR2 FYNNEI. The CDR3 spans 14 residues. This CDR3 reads CASSPGAGSYEQYF. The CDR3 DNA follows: TGTGCCAGCAGTCCAGGAGCGGGGTCCTACGAGCAGTACTTC. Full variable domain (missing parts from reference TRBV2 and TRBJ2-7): EPEVTQTPSHQVTQMGQEVILRCVPISNHLYFYWYRQILGQKVEFLVSFYNNEISEKSEIFDDQFSVERPDGSNFTLKIRSTKLEDSAMYFCASSPGAGSYEQYFGPGTRLTVT.

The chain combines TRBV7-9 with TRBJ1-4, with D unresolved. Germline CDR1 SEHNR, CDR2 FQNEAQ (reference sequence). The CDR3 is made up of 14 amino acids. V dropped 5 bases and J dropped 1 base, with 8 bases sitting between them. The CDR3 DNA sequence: TGTGCCAGCAGCCCCCGGGAAACTAATGAAAAACTGTTTTTT. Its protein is CASSPRETNEKLFF.

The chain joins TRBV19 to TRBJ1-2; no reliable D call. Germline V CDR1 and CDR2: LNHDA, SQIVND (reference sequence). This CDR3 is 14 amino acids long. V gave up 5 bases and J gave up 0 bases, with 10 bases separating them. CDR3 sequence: CASSPDYTNYGYTF. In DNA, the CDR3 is TGTGCCAGTAGTCCGGACTACACTAACTATGGCTACACCTTC. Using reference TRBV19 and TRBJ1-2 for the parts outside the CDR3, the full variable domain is DGGITQSPKYLFRKEGQNVTLSCEQNLNHDAMYWYRQDPGQGLRLIYYSQIVNDFQKGDIAEGYSVSREKKESFPLTVTSAQKNPTAFYLCASSPDYTNYGYTFGSGTRLTVV.

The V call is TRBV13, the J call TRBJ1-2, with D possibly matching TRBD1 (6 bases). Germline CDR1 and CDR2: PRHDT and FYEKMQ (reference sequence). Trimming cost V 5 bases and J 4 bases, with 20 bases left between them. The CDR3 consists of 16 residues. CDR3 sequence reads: CASSTRDTRFLYGYTF. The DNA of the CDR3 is TGTGCCAGCAGCACCCGGGACACCAGATTTCTCTATGGCTACACCTTC.

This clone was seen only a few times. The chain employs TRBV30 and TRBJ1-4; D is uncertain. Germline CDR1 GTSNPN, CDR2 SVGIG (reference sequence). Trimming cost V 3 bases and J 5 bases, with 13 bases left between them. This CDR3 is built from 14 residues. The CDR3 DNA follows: TGTGCCTGGAGCGTCGGTCGGAGGAATGAAAAACTGTTTTTT. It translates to CAWSVGRRNEKLFF.

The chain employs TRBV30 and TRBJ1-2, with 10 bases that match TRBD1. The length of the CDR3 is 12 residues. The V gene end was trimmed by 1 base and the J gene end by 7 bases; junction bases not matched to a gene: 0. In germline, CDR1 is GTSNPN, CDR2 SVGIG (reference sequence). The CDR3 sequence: CAWSGTGGGYTF. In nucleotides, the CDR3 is TGTGCCTGGAGTGGGACAGGGGGTGGCTACACCTTC.